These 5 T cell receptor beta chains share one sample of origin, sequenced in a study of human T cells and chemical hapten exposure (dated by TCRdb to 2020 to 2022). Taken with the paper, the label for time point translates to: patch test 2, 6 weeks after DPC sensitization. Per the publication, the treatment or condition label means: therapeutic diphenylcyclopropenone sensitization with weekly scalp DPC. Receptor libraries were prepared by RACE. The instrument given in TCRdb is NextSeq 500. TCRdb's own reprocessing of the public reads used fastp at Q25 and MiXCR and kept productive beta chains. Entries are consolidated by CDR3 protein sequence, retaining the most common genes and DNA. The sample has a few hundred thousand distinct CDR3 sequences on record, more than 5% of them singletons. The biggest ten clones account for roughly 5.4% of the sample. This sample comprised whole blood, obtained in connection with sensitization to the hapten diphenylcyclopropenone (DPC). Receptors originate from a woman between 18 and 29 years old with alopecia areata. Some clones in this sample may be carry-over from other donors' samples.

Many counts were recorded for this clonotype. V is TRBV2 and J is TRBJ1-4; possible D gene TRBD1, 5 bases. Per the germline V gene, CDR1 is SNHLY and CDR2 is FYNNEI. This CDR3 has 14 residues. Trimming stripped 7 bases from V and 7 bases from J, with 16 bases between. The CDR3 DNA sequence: TGTGCCAGCACCGAGGGGTGGTTTAGTGAAAAACTGTTTTTT. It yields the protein CASTEGWFSEKLFF.

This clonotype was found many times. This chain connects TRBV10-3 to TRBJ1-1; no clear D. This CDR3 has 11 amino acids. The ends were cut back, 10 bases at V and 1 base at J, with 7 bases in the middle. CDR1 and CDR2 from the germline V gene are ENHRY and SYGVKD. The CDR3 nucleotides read TGTGCCACCGCAGGGAACACTGAAGCTTTCTTT. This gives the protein CATAGNTEAFF.

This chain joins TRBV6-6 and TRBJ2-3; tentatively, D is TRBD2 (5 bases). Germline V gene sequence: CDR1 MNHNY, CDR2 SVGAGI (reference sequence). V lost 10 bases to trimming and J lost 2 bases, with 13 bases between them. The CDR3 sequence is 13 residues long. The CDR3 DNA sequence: TGTGCCACCACCGACTACTCCACAGATACGCAGTATTTT. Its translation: CATTDYSTDTQYF.

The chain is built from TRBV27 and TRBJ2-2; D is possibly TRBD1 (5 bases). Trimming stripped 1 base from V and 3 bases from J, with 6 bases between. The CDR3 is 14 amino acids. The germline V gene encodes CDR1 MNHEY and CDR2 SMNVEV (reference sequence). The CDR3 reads CASSLFRDTGELFF. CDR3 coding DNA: TGTGCCAGCAGTTTATTCAGGGACACCGGGGAGCTGTTTTTT.

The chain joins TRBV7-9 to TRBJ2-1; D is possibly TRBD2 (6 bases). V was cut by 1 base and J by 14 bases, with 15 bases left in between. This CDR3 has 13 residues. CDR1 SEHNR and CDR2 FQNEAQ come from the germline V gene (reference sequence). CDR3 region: CASSLVLALCEFF. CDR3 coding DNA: TGTGCCAGCAGCTTAGTCCTAGCGCTATGTGAGTTCTTC.